This T cell receptor (beta chain) stems from a study of control samples from healthy donors and cancer patients. TCRdb's copy holds only in-frame clones and misses some; the assay was immunoSEQ multiplex PCR. The data contain roughly 130,000 clones, 75% to 95% of them singletons. CDR3 length: 15 residues. Per the germline V gene, CDR1 is SGHVS and CDR2 is FNYEAQ. V shed 5 bases and J 4 bases; nucleotides not matched to a gene: 9. The genes are TRBV7-6 and TRBJ1-2; 8 bases align to TRBD1. What was sequenced was blood. This clonotype was sampled from a man between 18 and 29 years old in good health. The CDR3 DNA reads TGTGCCAGCAGCCCGACAGGGGCCCTCATCTATGGCTACACCTTC. It is translated as CASSPTGALIYGYTF. Using reference TRBV7-6 and TRBJ1-2 for the parts outside the CDR3, the full variable domain is GAGVSQSPRYKVTKRGQDVALRCDPISGHVSLYWYRQALGQGPEFLTYFNYEAQQDKSGLPNDRFSAERPEGSISTLTIQRTEQRDSAMYRCASSPTGALIYGYTFGSGTRLTVV.